The rows below give T cell receptor beta chains drawn from one sample of a study of blood T cells in healthy people across ages. From the 5' RACE reads, TCRdb called clonotypes with MiXCR, one entry per CDR3 protein. The top ten clones hold over 20% of a sample with about 970,000 distinct CDR3 sequences, roughly 51% of them seen once. Sequenced: blood. The source is a woman between 55 and 75 years old in good health. Both conserved end residues are part of each CDR3. D genes are given only for firm matches. The listing skips clone size in some rows; elsewhere it reads once, few, many or a size class.

abundance,d_gene,j_gene,v_gene,CDR3aa,CDR3nt
few,-,TRBJ2-3,TRBV11-2,CASSLAGGARDTQYF,TGTGCCAGCAGCTTAGCAGGCGGGGCCCGGGATACGCAGTATTTT
-,-,TRBJ2-4,TRBV15,CATSRPQGLAKNIQYF,TGTGCCACCAGCAGACCCCAGGGCTTAGCCAAAAACATTCAGTACTTC
-,-,TRBJ2-5,TRBV6-6,CASTLQGREQETQYF,TGTGCCAGCACTCTTCAGGGACGGGAACAAGAGACCCAGTACTTC
-,TRBD2,TRBJ2-5,TRBV20-1,CSATSGREETQYF,TGCAGTGCTACTAGCGGGAGAGAAGAGACCCAGTACTTC
-,TRBD2,TRBJ2-1,TRBV7-9,CASRPSGGDEQFF,TGTGCCAGCAGACCCTCGGGGGGGGATGAGCAGTTCTTC
few,-,TRBJ2-5,TRBV11-1,CASSLEGTIETQYF,TGTGCCAGCAGCTTAGAAGGGACGATCGAGACCCAGTACTTC
-,-,TRBJ2-7,TRBV29-1,CSVEDPATTYEQYF,TGCAGCGTTGAAGATCCGGCCACCACCTACGAGCAGTACTTC
few,TRBD1,TRBJ2-5,TRBV5-4,CASSQNRGAIQETQYF,TGTGCCAGCAGCCAAAACAGGGGGGCTATCCAAGAGACCCAGTACTTC
-,TRBD2,TRBJ2-4,TRBV9,CASSPTLLTSVKEQYF,TGTGCCAGCAGCCCGACACTACTTACTAGCGTGAAAGAGCAGTACTTC
once,-,TRBJ2-3,TRBV6-1,CASSERRGLDTQYF,TGTGCCAGCAGTGAAAGGAGGGGCCTAGATACGCAGTATTTT
few,TRBD2,TRBJ2-3,TRBV20-1,CSAVAGGPDTQYF,TGCAGTGCTGTAGCGGGAGGGCCAGATACGCAGTATTTT
once,TRBD1,TRBJ2-1,TRBV30,CAWRTGIEQFF,TGTGCCTGGAGGACAGGGATTGAGCAGTTCTTC
-,-,TRBJ1-4,TRBV20-1,CSARTVREKLFF,TGCAGTGCTAGAACGGTGCGTGAAAAACTGTTTTTT
-,TRBD2,TRBJ2-3,TRBV28,CASSSQPWGGKNWRHTQYF,TGTGCCAGCAGTTCCCAGCCGTGGGGGGGGAAGAACTGGCGACATACGCAGTATTTT
-,-,TRBJ2-3,TRBV4-1,CASSQVGSPADTQYF,TGCGCCAGCAGCCAAGTGGGTAGCCCCGCAGATACGCAGTATTTT
few,-,TRBJ1-2,TRBV7-2,CASSPDPAGGYTF,TGTGCCAGCAGCCCCGACCCCGCTGGAGGCTACACCTTC
-,TRBD2,TRBJ2-1,TRBV7-9,CASSLRGASGRSYNEQFF,TGTGCCAGCAGCTTGAGGGGGGCCAGCGGGAGATCCTACAATGAGCAGTTCTTC
-,-,TRBJ2-1,TRBV14,CASSQNRYLQSSEQFF,TGTGCCAGCAGCCAAAATAGGTATCTCCAATCAAGTGAGCAGTTCTTC
few,-,TRBJ2-3,TRBV4-2,CASSQRVQTDTQYF,TGTGCCAGCAGCCAAAGGGTCCAGACAGATACGCAGTATTTT
-,-,TRBJ2-1,TRBV20-1,CSASYDRRGSYNEQFF,TGCAGTGCTAGCTATGACCGGCGCGGCTCCTACAATGAGCAGTTCTTC